Presented here are 8 T cell receptor beta chains from one specimen sequenced in a study of CD8 T cells in Susac syndrome. It was with random hexamers that roughly 0.45 to 1 ug RNA was reverse transcribed. A single record per CDR3 protein comes from TCRdb applying MiXCR to the immunoSEQ multiplex PCR reads. Seen here are fewer than 150,000 distinct CDR3 sequences, 90% to 95% observed once, and the top ten hold more than 0.1%. The sample comprised CD4+ T cells from PBMCs. The source of these receptors is a human donor in good health.

The V gene is TRBV18, the J gene TRBJ2-5; tentative D call: TRBD2 (5 bases). V shed 0 bases and J shed 2 bases, with 10 bases lying between them. This CDR3 spans 15 amino acids. The germline V gene encodes CDR1 KGHSH and CDR2 LQKENI. This CDR3 reads CASSPPVTGQETQYF. The CDR3 nucleotides are TGTGCCAGCTCACCACCGGTAACGGGACAAGAGACCCAGTACTTC.

V is TRBV18 and J is TRBJ2-6; the D gene is possibly TRBD1 (5 bases). Trimming stripped 6 bases from V and 3 bases from J, with 12 bases between. This CDR3 region has 15 residues. Germline CDR1 is KGHSH and CDR2 is LQKENI. The CDR3 loop is CASSSDRIGANVLTF. The CDR3 nucleotides read TGTGCCAGCTCGTCTGACAGAATTGGGGCCAACGTCCTGACTTTC.

V usage is TRBV18 and J usage is TRBJ2-7, with D maybe TRBD2 (6 bases). CDR1 and CDR2 from the germline V gene are KGHSH and LQKENI. The germline V and J ends were trimmed by 2 bases and 7 bases, with 12 bases remaining between them. The CDR3 runs to 13 residues. The CDR3 DNA follows: TGTGCCAGCTCACCAAACCCGGGGAGGGAGCAGTACTTC. Its translation is CASSPNPGREQYF.

This clonotype came up once. The CDR3 region has the DNA TGTGCCAGCAGTCCCGGACAGGGCGGCTACACCTTC. It translates to CASSPGQGGYTF. The chain recombines TRBV6-5 with TRBJ1-2, with 8 bases aligning to TRBD1. Germline V gene sequence: CDR1 MNHEY, CDR2 SVGAGI. The CDR3 runs to 12 residues. Trimming cost V 5 bases and J 8 bases; bases outside gene matches: 4.

The chain uses TRBV7-9 and TRBJ2-6; no clear D gene. CDR1 is SEHNR, CDR2 FQNEAQ, per germline (reference sequence). V gave up 5 bases and J gave up 4 bases, with 6 bases separating them. The CDR3 length is 13 residues. CDR3: CASSPPGANVLTF. For the CDR3, the DNA is TGTGCCAGCAGCCCCCCAGGGGCCAACGTCCTGACTTTC.

The chain employs TRBV18 and TRBJ1-5, with D unclear. Deletions cut 3 bases from V and 7 bases from J, with 10 bases between. This CDR3 is built from 13 residues. The germline V gene has CDR1 KGHSH and CDR2 LQKENI. The CDR3 sequence: CASSPHTEQPQHF. The CDR3 nucleotides are TGTGCCAGCTCACCCCACACGGAGCAGCCCCAGCATTTT.

V and J are TRBV15 and TRBJ2-3, with D possibly matching TRBD2 (5 bases). This CDR3 spans 15 amino acids. Germline V CDR1 and CDR2: LNHNV, YYDKDF (reference sequence). V lost 3 bases, J lost 5 bases, and 15 bases lay in between. The CDR3 region is CATSRGGLVEDTQYF. The CDR3 DNA reads TGTGCCACCAGCAGGGGCGGGCTAGTAGAAGATACGCAGTATTTT.

This chain joins TRBV29-1 and TRBJ2-2; tentative D call: TRBD2 (6 bases). Germline loops: CDR1 SQVTM, CDR2 ANQGSEA. This CDR3 spans 14 amino acids. Trimming removed 6 bases from V and 9 bases from J, with 20 bases in between. DNA for the CDR3: TGCAGCGTGGGTGGAGGGACCGTTCTGAGGGAGCTGTTTTTT. The encoded protein is CSVGGGTVLRELFF.